The rows below give T cell receptor beta chains drawn from one sample of a study of radiation and T cells in renal cell carcinoma. Profiling relied on immunoSEQ multiplex PCR, and the TCRdb table lists in-frame clones only, not all of them. The sample contains 15,000 to 19,000 clones, roughly 54% of which appear only once. This specimen was tumor tissue, taken from a patient whose treatment was nephrectomy without radiotherapy. These receptor sequences come from a man aged 45-60 years with renal cell carcinoma. Each CDR3 is given with its conserved first and last residue. Fields, in order: CDR3 length, V gene, J gene, clone size, D gene, CDR3 protein, CDR3 DNA. A D gene is named only where the DNA matches it firmly. Clone sizes are given selectively: once, few, many, or a class where the clone is expanded.

len: 14; v_gene: TRBV27; j_gene: TRBJ2-5; abundance: -; d_gene: -; CDR3aa: CASSLDLAMETQYF; CDR3nt: TGTGCCAGCAGTTTGGACCTCGCGATGGAGACCCAGTACTTC
len: 14; v_gene: TRBV5-1; j_gene: TRBJ2-3; abundance: -; d_gene: -; CDR3aa: CASSWGLGEDTQYF; CDR3nt: TGCGCCAGCAGCTGGGGGCTCGGGGAGGATACGCAGTATTTT
len: 14; v_gene: TRBV19; j_gene: TRBJ1-1; abundance: -; d_gene: TRBD1; CDR3aa: CASSTPGQSLEAFF; CDR3nt: TGTGCCAGTAGTACCCCGGGACAGTCTCTTGAAGCTTTCTTT
len: 17; v_gene: TRBV27; j_gene: TRBJ2-3; abundance: few; d_gene: TRBD2; CDR3aa: CASSPTTSESVTDTQYF; CDR3nt: TGTGCCAGCAGTCCAACGACTAGCGAGTCCGTCACAGATACGCAGTATTTT
len: 14; v_gene: TRBV7-6; j_gene: TRBJ1-1; abundance: few; d_gene: -; CDR3aa: CASSIRDKNTEAFF; CDR3nt: TGTGCCAGCAGTATCCGGGACAAGAACACTGAAGCTTTCTTT
len: 13; v_gene: TRBV6-5; j_gene: TRBJ1-5; abundance: -; d_gene: -; CDR3aa: CASSTSPNQPQHF; CDR3nt: TGTGCCAGCAGTACCTCCCCTAATCAGCCCCAGCATTTT
len: 13; v_gene: TRBV9; j_gene: TRBJ2-7; abundance: few; d_gene: -; CDR3aa: CASSVGMAGEQYF; CDR3nt: TGTGCCAGCAGCGTAGGAATGGCGGGAGAGCAGTACTTC
len: 15; v_gene: TRBV4-1; j_gene: TRBJ1-2; abundance: -; d_gene: TRBD1; CDR3aa: CASSLGTEPGHGYTF; CDR3nt: TGCGCCAGCAGCTTAGGGACAGAACCGGGGCATGGCTACACCTTC
len: 15; v_gene: TRBV11-2; j_gene: TRBJ1-2; abundance: -; d_gene: -; CDR3aa: CASSLGTGARGGYTF; CDR3nt: TGTGCCAGCAGCTTAGGTACCGGAGCTCGTGGAGGCTACACCTTC
len: 13; v_gene: TRBV7-6; j_gene: TRBJ1-1; abundance: once; d_gene: -; CDR3aa: CASSPRDVGEAFF; CDR3nt: TGTGCCAGCAGCCCCCGGGACGTGGGTGAAGCTTTCTTT
len: 13; v_gene: TRBV29-1; j_gene: TRBJ2-5; abundance: -; d_gene: TRBD1; CDR3aa: CSVWTGPQETQYF; CDR3nt: TGCAGCGTATGGACAGGCCCCCAAGAGACCCAGTACTTC
len: 14; v_gene: TRBV7-9; j_gene: TRBJ2-5; abundance: few; d_gene: -; CDR3aa: CASSLAAPGETQYF; CDR3nt: TGTGCCAGCAGCTTAGCGGCGCCGGGAGAGACCCAGTACTTC
len: 15; v_gene: TRBV4-1; j_gene: TRBJ2-7; abundance: medium-sized; d_gene: TRBD2; CDR3aa: CASSRLAGFSYEQYF; CDR3nt: TGCGCCAGCAGCCGACTAGCGGGCTTTTCCTACGAGCAGTACTTC
len: 13; v_gene: TRBV27; j_gene: TRBJ1-4; abundance: medium-sized; d_gene: -; CDR3aa: CASSLLINEKLFF; CDR3nt: TGTGCCAGCAGTTTACTAATTAATGAAAAACTGTTTTTT
len: 14; v_gene: TRBV19; j_gene: TRBJ1-1; abundance: few; d_gene: TRBD1; CDR3aa: CASRPGTGVGEAFF; CDR3nt: TGTGCCAGTAGGCCCGGGACAGGGGTGGGTGAAGCTTTCTTT
len: 15; v_gene: TRBV10-3; j_gene: TRBJ1-6; abundance: few; d_gene: -; CDR3aa: CAISESSAAVSPLHF; CDR3nt: TGTGCCATCAGTGAGTCTTCGGCAGCCGTTTCACCCCTCCACTTT
len: 16; v_gene: TRBV4-2; j_gene: TRBJ2-5; abundance: once; d_gene: TRBD2; CDR3aa: CASSQEGLAGGETQYF; CDR3nt: TGTGCCAGCAGCCAAGAGGGTCTAGCGGGGGGAGAGACCCAGTACTTC
len: 15; v_gene: TRBV2; j_gene: TRBJ2-1; abundance: -; d_gene: -; CDR3aa: CASSVTRQGRAEQFF; CDR3nt: TGTGCCAGCAGTGTTACTAGGCAGGGCCGTGCTGAGCAGTTCTTC
len: 13; v_gene: TRBV6-4; j_gene: TRBJ2-7; abundance: -; d_gene: -; CDR3aa: CASSHPGFHEQYF; CDR3nt: TGTGCCAGCAGTCACCCCGGGTTCCACGAGCAGTACTTC
len: 19; v_gene: TRBV7-2; j_gene: TRBJ2-2; abundance: -; d_gene: TRBD2; CDR3aa: CASSPGLAGGPRNTGELFF; CDR3nt: TGTGCCAGCAGCCCAGGACTAGCGGGGGGGCCGAGGAACACCGGGGAGCTGTTTTTT
len: 15; v_gene: TRBV2; j_gene: TRBJ2-3; abundance: -; d_gene: -; CDR3aa: CASSEGGRGADTQYF; CDR3nt: TGTGCCAGCAGTGAAGGAGGGAGAGGGGCAGATACGCAGTATTTT
len: 13; v_gene: TRBV7-9; j_gene: TRBJ1-1; abundance: -; d_gene: -; CDR3aa: CASSSIFREKAFF; CDR3nt: TGTGCCAGCAGCTCGATCTTTCGTGAGAAAGCTTTCTTT
len: 14; v_gene: TRBV30; j_gene: TRBJ2-7; abundance: -; d_gene: -; CDR3aa: CAWSRASGAYEQYF; CDR3nt: TGTGCCTGGAGTAGGGCGTCAGGGGCCTACGAGCAGTACTTC
len: 15; v_gene: TRBV5-1; j_gene: TRBJ2-7; abundance: medium-sized; d_gene: -; CDR3aa: CASSPGSGLTYEQYF; CDR3nt: TGCGCCAGCAGTCCGGGTAGCGGACTAACCTACGAGCAGTACTTC
len: 16; v_gene: TRBV5-6; j_gene: TRBJ2-2; abundance: -; d_gene: -; CDR3aa: CASRSDSRTNTGELFF; CDR3nt: TGTGCCAGCAGATCGGACAGCAGGACGAACACCGGGGAGCTGTTTTTT
len: 16; v_gene: TRBV4-2; j_gene: TRBJ2-1; abundance: -; d_gene: -; CDR3aa: CASSQDAAESYNEQFF; CDR3nt: TGTGCCAGCAGCCAAGATGCGGCGGAGTCCTACAATGAGCAGTTCTTC
len: 14; v_gene: TRBV6-6; j_gene: TRBJ1-1; abundance: medium-sized; d_gene: -; CDR3aa: CASSKPYENTEAFF; CDR3nt: TGTGCCAGCAGCAAACCCTACGAGAACACTGAAGCTTTCTTT
len: 13; v_gene: TRBV30; j_gene: TRBJ1-6; abundance: -; d_gene: -; CDR3aa: CAWSVEGNSPLHF; CDR3nt: TGTGCCTGGAGTGTGGAGGGGAATTCACCCCTCCACTTT
len: 14; v_gene: TRBV9; j_gene: TRBJ2-1; abundance: once; d_gene: -; CDR3aa: CASSVGGSYNEQFF; CDR3nt: TGTGCCAGCAGCGTAGGCGGCTCCTACAATGAGCAGTTCTTC
len: 15; v_gene: TRBV19; j_gene: TRBJ1-2; abundance: few; d_gene: TRBD1; CDR3aa: CASSINGDRKNSYTF; CDR3nt: TGTGCCAGTAGTATAAATGGGGACAGGAAGAATAGCTACACCTTC
len: 15; v_gene: TRBV4-3; j_gene: TRBJ1-6; abundance: -; d_gene: -; CDR3aa: CASSQDAGNNSPLHF; CDR3nt: TGCGCCAGCAGCCAAGATGCCGGGAACAATTCACCCCTCCACTTT
len: 13; v_gene: TRBV19; j_gene: TRBJ1-1; abundance: -; d_gene: -; CDR3aa: CASSMYGNTEAFF; CDR3nt: TGTGCCAGTAGTATGTACGGAAACACTGAAGCTTTCTTT
len: 15; v_gene: TRBV10-2; j_gene: TRBJ1-1; abundance: -; d_gene: -; CDR3aa: CASSESGWGGTEAFF; CDR3nt: TGCGCCAGCAGTGAGTCTGGGTGGGGGGGGACTGAAGCTTTCTTT
len: 15; v_gene: TRBV7-8; j_gene: TRBJ2-7; abundance: -; d_gene: TRBD2; CDR3aa: CASSYATSGSQQGVF; CDR3nt: TGTGCCAGCAGCTATGCAACTAGCGGGAGCCAACAAGGGGTTTTC
len: 14; v_gene: TRBV9; j_gene: TRBJ2-3; abundance: -; d_gene: -; CDR3aa: CASNEGSGVDTQYF; CDR3nt: TGTGCCAGCAATGAGGGAAGTGGGGTAGATACGCAGTATTTT
len: 15; v_gene: TRBV10-3; j_gene: TRBJ2-3; abundance: -; d_gene: TRBD2; CDR3aa: CAIRGSSGRKDTQYF; CDR3nt: TGTGCCATCAGGGGATCTAGCGGGAGAAAAGATACGCAGTATTTT
len: 17; v_gene: TRBV4-1; j_gene: TRBJ2-6; abundance: few; d_gene: -; CDR3aa: CASSQGQGGSGANVLTF; CDR3nt: TGCGCCAGCAGCCAAGGACAGGGAGGGTCTGGGGCCAACGTCCTGACTTTC
len: 16; v_gene: TRBV7-2; j_gene: TRBJ2-1; abundance: medium-sized; d_gene: TRBD2; CDR3aa: CASSLAFGGGRNEQFF; CDR3nt: TGTGCCAGCAGCTTAGCCTTCGGGGGGGGACGGAATGAGCAGTTCTTC
len: 12; v_gene: TRBV4-1; j_gene: TRBJ2-1; abundance: once; d_gene: -; CDR3aa: CASSQEGGEQFF; CDR3nt: TGCGCCAGCAGCCAAGAGGGGGGTGAGCAGTTCTTC
len: 12; v_gene: TRBV4-2; j_gene: TRBJ2-1; abundance: large; d_gene: -; CDR3aa: CASSQDDSEQFF; CDR3nt: TGTGCCAGCAGCCAAGATGATAGTGAGCAGTTCTTC
len: 14; v_gene: TRBV28; j_gene: TRBJ1-6; abundance: -; d_gene: TRBD1; CDR3aa: CASSLGTGASPLHF; CDR3nt: TGTGCCAGCAGTTTAGGGACAGGGGCTTCACCCCTCCACTTT
len: 17; v_gene: TRBV11-3; j_gene: TRBJ2-3; abundance: -; d_gene: TRBD1; CDR3aa: CASSSPEDRDRTDTQYF; CDR3nt: TGTGCCAGCAGCTCACCAGAAGACAGGGATCGCACAGATACGCAGTATTTT
len: 15; v_gene: TRBV27; j_gene: TRBJ1-5; abundance: -; d_gene: TRBD1; CDR3aa: CASSANRGSNQPQHF; CDR3nt: TGTGCCAGCAGTGCTAACAGGGGCAGCAATCAGCCCCAGCATTTT
len: 15; v_gene: TRBV7-8; j_gene: TRBJ1-4; abundance: once; d_gene: -; CDR3aa: CASSFRRDANEKLFF; CDR3nt: TGTGCCAGCAGTTTTAGGAGGGATGCTAATGAAAAACTGTTTTTT
len: 13; v_gene: TRBV5-6; j_gene: TRBJ2-5; abundance: -; d_gene: -; CDR3aa: CASSFRGRETQYF; CDR3nt: TGTGCCAGCAGCTTTCGGGGGCGGGAGACCCAGTACTTC
len: 16; v_gene: TRBV6-4; j_gene: TRBJ2-3; abundance: few; d_gene: TRBD2; CDR3aa: CASSDTSGRGADTQYF; CDR3nt: TGTGCCAGCAGTGACACTAGCGGACGGGGGGCTGATACGCAGTATTTT
len: 12; v_gene: TRBV6-4; j_gene: TRBJ1-1; abundance: -; d_gene: -; CDR3aa: CASSGRFIGAFF; CDR3nt: TGTGCCAGCTCGGGAAGATTCATCGGTGCTTTCTTT
len: 13; v_gene: TRBV6-1; j_gene: TRBJ1-4; abundance: few; d_gene: -; CDR3aa: CASSDDPRGKLFF; CDR3nt: TGTGCCAGCAGTGATGATCCCAGGGGAAAACTGTTTTTT
len: 14; v_gene: TRBV2; j_gene: TRBJ2-3; abundance: once; d_gene: TRBD1; CDR3aa: CASEGARATDTQYF; CDR3nt: TGTGCCAGCGAGGGGGCGAGGGCCACAGATACGCAGTATTTT
len: 11; v_gene: TRBV6-5; j_gene: TRBJ2-2; abundance: -; d_gene: -; CDR3aa: CASRNTGELFF; CDR3nt: TGTGCCAGCAGGAACACCGGGGAGCTGTTTTTT
len: 12; v_gene: TRBV6-5; j_gene: TRBJ1-5; abundance: -; d_gene: -; CDR3aa: CASSYGDQPQHF; CDR3nt: TGTGCCAGCAGTTACGGGGACCAGCCCCAGCATTTT
len: 19; v_gene: TRBV4-2; j_gene: TRBJ2-1; abundance: -; d_gene: TRBD2; CDR3aa: CASSQEFHWGTSGNNEQFF; CDR3nt: TGTGCCAGCAGCCAAGAATTCCATTGGGGGACTAGCGGTAACAATGAGCAGTTCTTC
len: 13; v_gene: TRBV9; j_gene: TRBJ2-3; abundance: -; d_gene: -; CDR3aa: CASSVASSDTQYF; CDR3nt: TGTGCCAGCAGCGTAGCCTCTTCAGATACGCAGTATTTT
len: 15; v_gene: TRBV19; j_gene: TRBJ2-4; abundance: -; d_gene: -; CDR3aa: CASSGVQLAKNIQYF; CDR3nt: TGTGCCAGTAGTGGGGTCCAGCTAGCCAAAAACATTCAGTACTTC
len: 15; v_gene: TRBV4-2; j_gene: TRBJ1-1; abundance: -; d_gene: -; CDR3aa: CASSQDPDRYTEAFF; CDR3nt: TGTGCCAGCAGCCAGGATCCCGATAGATACACTGAAGCTTTCTTT
len: 15; v_gene: TRBV5-4; j_gene: TRBJ2-1; abundance: once; d_gene: TRBD1; CDR3aa: CASSSFPGQVDEQFF; CDR3nt: TGTGCCAGCAGCTCCTTCCCGGGACAGGTAGATGAGCAGTTCTTC
len: 16; v_gene: TRBV11-3; j_gene: TRBJ1-1; abundance: few; d_gene: TRBD1; CDR3aa: CASSADGRTGSTEAFF; CDR3nt: TGTGCCAGCAGCGCCGATGGGCGGACAGGGTCCACTGAAGCTTTCTTT